This T cell receptor (beta chain) was recovered during a study of beta chain features in type 1 diabetes. The germline CDR1 and CDR2 sequences are SNHLY and FYNNEI. The CDR3 covers 16 residues. J was trimmed by 4 bases and V by 4 bases; bases with no gene match: 10. Investigators reverse transcribed all isolated RNA, so they sequenced expressed TCRB transcripts. The data were produced by immunoSEQ multiplex PCR, yet TCRdb's version contains in-frame clones alone and is incomplete. The sample carries about 150,000 clones, about 7.3% recorded once. The chain has TRBV2 and TRBJ2-7; 10 bases align to TRBD2. The sequencing input was central memory CD4+ T cells from blood. This receptor was identified in a man between 18 and 29 years old in good health. The CDR3 loop reads CASSAGTSEKLYEQYF. CDR3 sequence (DNA): TGTGCCAGCAGTGCCGGGACTAGCGAGAAATTGTACGAGCAGTACTTC.